This TCR beta chain was retrieved from a study of T cell responses to AZD1222 COVID-19 vaccine. The germline V gene encodes CDR1 SGHTA and CDR2 FQGNSA. This CDR3 is 15 amino acids long. V was cut by 0 bases and J by 3 bases, with 12 bases left in between. Details on this clone: Its antigen is unknown.

Some clones are missing from TCRdb's copy, which holds only in-frame ones; the method was immunoSEQ multiplex PCR. The sample includes approximately 92,000 clones, around 90% of them seen just once. Study-wide results and caveats: Clonal diversity was possibly underestimated, and white British individuals and females predominated among donors. Baseline seropositives among AZD1222 recipients totaled only 5 or 6. Nearly half of spike-specific TCRs reportedly target unmutated variant regions. Researchers took repertoire samples only after the peak T cell response had come.

Sequences were derived from peripheral blood, sampled on day 0 of AZD1222 vaccination. The rearrangement joins TRBV7-2 to TRBJ2-7; D uncertain. This TCR came from an adult in good health. The DNA of the CDR3 is TGTGCCAGCAGCTTAGCAGGGTCCTACCTCTACGAGCAGTACTTC. It specifies CASSLAGSYLYEQYF.